These 6 T cell receptor beta chains were sequenced from one sample in a study of low-dose radiotherapy and immunotherapy resistance in tumors. With TRAV- and TRBV-specific primers, first-strand cDNA was made, covering the alpha and beta chains. A roughly 20-cycle PCR with a constant-region primer and V-primer adapter amplified TCRs. One entry per CDR3 protein, called by TCRdb with MiXCR from the reads. The sample holds 57,000 or so distinct CDR3 sequences, approximately 26% seen once. The time point denotes: before trial treatment. The material was PBMCs, obtained before treatment. These receptors originate from a male donor with prostate cancer.

Worth noting for this clonotype: With a far larger clone one base away, a read error is the likely cause. This chain connects TRBV6-1 to TRBJ1-1; a weak D match, TRBD1 (6 bases). The CDR3 covers 15 residues. The germline V gene has CDR1 MNHNS and CDR2 SASEGT. The germline V and J ends were trimmed by 6 bases and 0 bases, with 14 bases remaining between them. CDR3 in DNA: TGTGCCAGCAGCCCCAGGACAGCAATGAACACTGAAGCTTTCTTT. Translation gives CASSPRTAMNTEAFF.

This clonotype has at least ten counts. The chain combines TRBV6-2 or TRBV6-3 with TRBJ1-6, with D perhaps TRBD1 (5 bases). The CDR3 loop spans 16 amino acids. The V end was cut by 7 bases, the J end by 5 bases, with 18 bases between. From germline, CDR1 is MNHEY and CDR2 SVGEGT. The CDR3 nucleotides read TGTGCCAGCACCTCCCCCGGGCAGGGCCATAATTCACCCCTCCACTTT. It translates to CASTSPGQGHNSPLHF.

This clonotype has a count of ten or more. The V call is TRBV7-3, the J call TRBJ1-1; no clear D gene. V dropped 3 bases and J dropped 5 bases, with 10 bases sitting between them. Germline CDR1 reads SGHTA; CDR2 reads FQGTGA. The CDR3 sequence is 13 residues long. DNA for the CDR3: TGTGCCAGCAGCTTCCTCCGGGGTACTGAAGCTTTCTTT. It yields the protein CASSFLRGTEAFF.

This clonotype was recorded many times. This chain joins TRBV5-1 and TRBJ1-2; the D gene is possibly TRBD1 (5 bases). The CDR3 runs to 15 residues. Looked up from germline, CDR1 is SGHRS and CDR2 is YFSETQ. V lost 0 bases and J 6 bases, leaving 15 bases between the germline ends. The CDR3 DNA reads as TGCGCCAGCAGCTTGGAGTCTGCAGGGAGGGATGGCTACACCTTC. It codes for CASSLESAGRDGYTF.

This clonotype was recorded many times. V and J are TRBV11-1 and TRBJ2-1; unclear D gene. Germline values: CDR1 SGHAT, CDR2 FQDESV (reference sequence). This CDR3 has 15 residues. Trimming removed 3 bases from V and 5 bases from J, with 14 bases in between. The CDR3 sequence: CASSLAGGAHNEQFF. The CDR3 DNA reads as TGTGCCAGCAGCTTGGCCGGCGGAGCCCACAATGAGCAGTTCTTC.

This clonotype was found many times. V gene TRBV29-1 combines with J gene TRBJ2-7; D gene unclear. This CDR3 region has 13 residues. The germline V gene has CDR1 SQVTM and CDR2 ANQGSEA. V dropped 1 base and J dropped 0 bases, with 7 bases sitting between them. This CDR3 reads CSVEVGSSYEQYF. Here the CDR3 DNA reads TGCAGCGTTGAAGTCGGCAGCTCCTACGAGCAGTACTTC.